These 11 T cell receptor beta chains came from one sample sequenced in a study of regulatory T cells in long-lasting Graves disease. Time point defined: newly diagnosed GD, antithyroid drugs for less than 3 months. PBMC RNA served as the TCR library source. HTBI primers from iRepertoire and Arm-PCR of CDR3 regions yielded the TCR beta libraries. MiXCR, applied by TCRdb to the multiplex PCR reads, yields one record per CDR3 protein. The data contain over 450,000 distinct CDR3 sequences, more than 10% of them singletons. These data were likewise used in another study, on T cells in Graves' hyperthyroidism and ophthalmopathy.

The sample consisted of peripheral blood mononuclear cells (PBMCs), taken at new diagnosis, from a patient treated with antithyroid drugs. Every receptor here comes from a woman in her twenties or thirties with Graves disease.

This CDR3 reads CATTGGKLAFF. The CDR3 region has the DNA TGTGCCACCACAGGGGGTAAGTTGGCTTTCTTT. The gene calls are TRBV28 and TRBJ1-1, with TRBD1 matching over 8 bases. Unmatched junction bases numbered 9, after V lost 10 bases and J lost 11 bases. The CDR3 consists of 11 residues. In germline, CDR1 is MDHEN, CDR2 SYDVKM. Supplemented by reference TRBV28 and TRBJ1-1, the full variable domain reads DVKVTQSSRYLVKRTGEKVFLECVQDMDHENMFWYRQDPGLGLRLIYFSYDVKMKEKGDIPEGYSVSREKKERFSLILESASTNQTSMYLCATTGGKLAFFGQGTRLTVV.

With respect to this clonotype: It differs at one base from a far larger clone, so likely a read error. This chain links TRBV12-3 or TRBV12-4 with TRBJ2-5; 10 nucleotides align to TRBD2. The DNA end lines up better with TRBJ2-7; the J call may be wrong. The CDR3 consists of 14 residues. The CDR3 coding sequence is TGTGCCAGAAGCCATAGCGGGAGGAACCACGAGCAGTACTTC. Amino acids: CARSHSGRNHEQYF.

This clonotype was detected ten times or more. A junction end diverges from the germline sequence, so it may reflect a read error. V and J are TRBV20-1 and TRBJ2-1; 10 bases line up with TRBD2. Germline CDR1 DFQATT, CDR2 SNEGSKA (reference sequence). This CDR3 region has 17 residues. The CDR3 DNA follows: TGCAGTGCCAGAGCTAGCGGGAGACTGTTACGCTACAATGAGCAGTTCTTC. This codes for CSARASGRLLRYNEQFF.

This clonotype has ten or more counts. The V call is TRBV20-1, the J call TRBJ2-7; unclear D gene. The CDR3 has 11 amino acids. Germline V gene lookup returns CDR1 DFQATT and CDR2 SNEGSKA (reference sequence). The V end was cut by 3 bases, the J end by 4 bases, with 7 bases between. DNA of the CDR3: TGCAGTGCTAGGTACAGTTACGAGCAGTACTTC. Amino acids: CSARYSYEQYF.

This clonotype appeared a single time. One junction end does not reproduce the germline sequence, and a read error may be involved. The rearrangement uses TRBV15 and TRBJ1-5, with unresolved D. Germline V gene sequence: CDR1 LNHNV, CDR2 YYDKDF (reference sequence). The CDR3 is 15 residues long. CDR3 DNA: TGTGCCACCAGCAGAGATTGGCCGAGCAGTCAGCCCCAGCATTTT. This sequence encodes CATSRDWPSSQPQHF.

This clonotype was observed a few times. The V and J genes are TRBV19 and TRBJ2-1; D assignment may be TRBD1 or TRBD2 (6 bases each). This CDR3 is built from 13 residues. The V gene's germline CDR1 is LNHDA and CDR2 SQIVND (reference sequence). With 6 bases removed from V and 9 bases from J, the gap between germline ends came to 15 bases. The CDR3 sequence: CASRGGYTTEQFF. The CDR3 DNA is TGTGCCAGTAGGGGGGGCTACACGACTGAGCAGTTCTTC.

As concerns this clonotype: With only one base between it and a far larger clone, this is likely a read error. The CDR3 reads CASSGETGPNTETFF. The CDR3 DNA follows: TGTGCCAGCAGTGGGGAGACAGGACCTAACACTGAAACTTTCTTT. The chain links TRBV6-1 to TRBJ1-1; maybe TRBD1 (6 bases). The CDR3 has 15 amino acids. Germline lookup yields CDR1 MNHNS and CDR2 SASEGT.

This clonotype showed up many times. The V call is TRBV12-3 or TRBV12-4, the J call TRBJ1-1; D is ambiguous. The CDR3 totals 14 residues. Trimming pared 2 bases from V and 4 bases from J, leaving 11 bases between. The CDR3 region is CASSLRSWGTEAFF. CDR3 coding DNA: TGTGCCAGCAGTTTACGGTCATGGGGCACTGAAGCTTTCTTT.

This clonotype was observed many times. The chain links TRBV7-8 to TRBJ2-5, with D unresolved. The ends were cut back, 5 bases at V and 2 bases at J, with 15 bases in the middle. Germline loops: CDR1 SGHVS, CDR2 FQNEAQ. CDR3 length equals 15 residues. CDR3 amino acids: CASSPAWTAQETQYF. DNA of the CDR3: TGTGCCAGCAGCCCGGCCTGGACGGCACAAGAGACCCAGTACTTC.

J is TRBJ2-7 and V is TRBV20-1, with 11 nucleotides matching TRBD2. The J segment lost 2 bases and the V segment lost 0 bases, leaving 3 bases of the junction unmatched. Germline loops: CDR1 DFQATT, CDR2 SNEGSKA (reference sequence). The CDR3 extends over 15 amino acids. The CDR3 sequence is CSARETSGITYEQYF. The CDR3 DNA reads as TGCAGTGCTAGAGAGACTAGCGGGATTACCTACGAGCAGTACTTC.

The chain links TRBV29-1 to TRBJ1-5; D call uncertain. From germline, CDR1 is SQVTM and CDR2 ANQGSEA. There are 14 residues in the CDR3. Trimming took off 7 bases at V and 9 bases at J, with 22 bases between the two ends. The CDR3 DNA follows: TGCAGCGCCGAATTCGGTCAAGCTGGTGGGCCCCAGCATTTT. The encoded protein is CSAEFGQAGGPQHF. The full variable domain, its missing parts supplied by reference TRBV29-1 and TRBJ1-5, is SAVISQKPSRDICQRGTSLTIQCQVDSQVTMMFWYRQQPGQSLTLIATANQGSEATYESGFVIDKFPISRPNLTFSTLTVSNMSPEDSSIYLCSAEFGQAGGPQHFGDGTRLSIL.